Sequencing of this T cell receptor (beta chain) was carried out in a study of CXCR3-negative and CXCR3-positive naive CD8 T cells. TRB cDNA was prepared as libraries by UMI-labeled 5' RACE. One entry per CDR3 protein, without DNA, is what TCRdb gives after re-calling the 5' RACE reads. The listing contains under 30,000 distinct CDR3 sequences. The length of the CDR3 is 13 residues. Germline CDR1 LNHNV, CDR2 YYDKDF (reference sequence). With respect to this clonotype: The antigen is undetermined.

Findings of the study overall: Memory CD8+ cells had much lower diversity, and both naive subsets had comparably high diversity. For the naive subsets, surface CD5 was similar, and TCR strength was inferred from TRB CDR3 properties. Partial loss of CXCR3 expression followed cryopreservation; most assays used fresh PBMCs.

The sequence was collected from a human donor in good health. Some clones in this sample may be carry-over from other donors' samples. The gene calls are TRBV15 and TRBJ2-7. The sequenced material came from memory CD8+ T cells from blood. The CDR3 spells CATSSHLGDEQYF.